A selection of T cell receptor beta chains follows, all from one sample in a study of T cell responses to AZD1222 COVID-19 vaccine. Clones were sequenced by immunoSEQ multiplex PCR, and TCRdb holds only the in-frame ones, with some missing. The repertoire holds 180,000 or so clones, 85% to 90% seen once, with around 26% in the top ten. This material consisted of peripheral blood, taken 28 days after the second AZD1222 dose. These receptor sequences come from an adult who received the AZD1222 COVID-19 vaccine. Both conserved end residues are part of each CDR3. A D gene is named only where the DNA matches it firmly. Clone size appears in some rows only: once, few, many, or a class for an expanded clone.

abundance	v_gene	d_gene	j_gene	CDR3aa	CDR3nt
few	TRBV5-1	.	TRBJ2-7	CASSFGGSSYEQYF	TGCGCCAGCAGCTTTGGAGGGAGCTCCTACGAGCAGTACTTC
.	TRBV28	.	TRBJ2-3	CASELEGTDTQYF	TGTGCCAGCGAGCTCGAGGGGACAGATACGCAGTATTTT
.	TRBV4-2	TRBD2	TRBJ2-7	CASSRGTSGTYEQYF	TGTGCCAGCAGCCGCGGGACTAGCGGGACCTACGAGCAGTACTTC
.	TRBV5-1	TRBD2	TRBJ2-1	CASSYLASGSNEQFF	TGCGCCAGCAGCTATCTGGCTAGCGGGAGTAATGAGCAGTTCTTC
once	TRBV7-9	.	TRBJ2-3	CASSPRLADTQYF	TGTGCCAGCAGCCCACGACTCGCAGATACGCAGTATTTT
.	TRBV7-8	TRBD1	TRBJ1-1	CASSRDTGGMNTEAFF	TGTGCCAGCAGCCGAGATACAGGGGGCATGAACACTGAAGCTTTCTTT
.	TRBV7-3	.	TRBJ2-3	CASSQRTDTQYF	TGTGCCAGCAGTCAGCGGACAGATACGCAGTATTTT
.	TRBV5-4	.	TRBJ1-3	CASSLDQGSGNTIYF	TGTGCCAGCAGCTTGGACCAGGGGTCGGGAAACACCATATATTTT
once	TRBV7-9	.	TRBJ2-1	CASSLTQGSVNEQFF	TGTGCCAGCAGCTTAACGCAGGGGAGTGTCAATGAGCAGTTCTTC
.	TRBV5-8	.	TRBJ1-5	CASTRIGDQPQHF	TGTGCCAGCACCCGAATCGGGGATCAGCCCCAGCATTTT
.	TRBV7-2	TRBD2	TRBJ2-1	CASSDKRASGSDYEQFF	TGTGCCAGCAGCGACAAGCGGGCTAGCGGGAGTGACTATGAGCAGTTCTTC
.	TRBV6-2/TRBV6-3	.	TRBJ2-5	CASSPGGAEETQYF	TGTGCCAGCAGCCCTGGCGGGGCCGAAGAGACCCAGTACTTC
.	TRBV28	.	TRBJ2-5	CASSFAGGQYF	TGTGCCAGCAGTTTCGCCGGGGGCCAGTACTTC
.	TRBV18	.	TRBJ1-4	CASSPPGPTTNEKLFF	TGTGCCAGCTCACCACCGGGCCCGACAACTAATGAAAAACTGTTTTTT
.	TRBV30	.	TRBJ1-5	CAWSERGAGNQPQHF	TGTGCCTGGAGTGAGAGGGGAGCGGGCAATCAGCCCCAGCATTTT
.	TRBV28	.	TRBJ1-2	CASSSGSYGYTF	TGTGCCAGCAGTTCAGGCTCCTATGGCTACACCTTC
.	TRBV4-1	.	TRBJ2-1	CASSLERGSSSYNEQFF	TGCGCCAGCAGCCTCGAAAGGGGAAGCTCGTCCTACAATGAGCAGTTCTTC
once	TRBV7-8	TRBD2	TRBJ2-3	CASSPREVRGDTQYF	TGTGCCAGCAGCCCTCGGGAGGTCCGCGGGGATACGCAGTATTTT
.	TRBV7-3	.	TRBJ1-1	CASSSARGNTEAFF	TGTGCCAGCAGCTCGGCCAGGGGGAACACTGAAGCTTTCTTT
.	TRBV19	TRBD2	TRBJ2-1	CASSIPRAAGGPSPMEEQFF	TGTGCCAGTAGTATCCCTCGCGCAGCGGGAGGGCCGAGCCCCATGGAAGAGCAGTTCTTC
.	TRBV7-3	.	TRBJ2-1	CASSSVGSYNEQFF	TGTGCCAGCAGCTCCGTCGGCTCCTACAATGAGCAGTTCTTC
.	TRBV5-4	TRBD2	TRBJ2-3	CASSPWTSGRGDTQYF	TGTGCCAGCAGCCCCTGGACTAGCGGGAGGGGGGATACGCAGTATTTT
.	TRBV5-6	.	TRBJ2-3	CASSSDGLSSTDTQYF	TGTGCCAGCAGCTCGGACGGCCTGTCTAGCACAGATACGCAGTATTTT
.	TRBV9	TRBD1	TRBJ2-3	CASSDVAGTGFTDTQYF	TGTGCCAGCAGCGACGTCGCCGGGACAGGCTTCACAGATACGCAGTATTTT
.	TRBV4-3	.	TRBJ1-1	CASSPSRVRGEAFF	TGCGCCAGCAGCCCGTCGAGGGTGAGGGGTGAAGCTTTCTTT
.	TRBV6-5	TRBD2	TRBJ2-7	CASSYSKAGGYEQYF	TGTGCCAGCAGTTACTCGAAAGCGGGAGGGTACGAGCAGTACTTC
.	TRBV28	TRBD2	TRBJ2-5	CASSLGGVGETQYF	TGTGCCAGCAGTTTGGGAGGGGTCGGAGAGACCCAGTACTTC
.	TRBV24-1	TRBD2	TRBJ2-3	CATSEGAASGRTDTQYF	TGTGCCACCAGTGAGGGAGCGGCTAGCGGGCGCACAGATACGCAGTATTTT
.	TRBV29-1	TRBD2	TRBJ2-7	CSVENYTSGHYEQYF	TGCAGCGTTGAAAATTACACTAGCGGGCACTACGAGCAGTACTTC
.	TRBV6-2/TRBV6-3	.	TRBJ1-6	CASSYSNESPLHF	TGTGCCAGCAGTTACTCGAACGAATCACCCCTCCACTTT
.	TRBV10-2	TRBD2	TRBJ2-5	CASSESPSGRAVKTQYF	TGCGCCAGCAGTGAGTCCCCTAGCGGGAGGGCCGTAAAGACCCAGTACTTC
.	TRBV19	.	TRBJ1-5	CASSIGPTGGKGQPQHF	TGTGCCAGTAGTATAGGGCCAACTGGGGGGAAGGGGCAGCCCCAGCATTTT
.	TRBV2	TRBD2	TRBJ2-3	CASSRTSGSQDTQYF	TGTGCCAGCAGTCGGACTAGCGGGAGTCAAGATACGCAGTATTTT
.	TRBV10-3	.	TRBJ2-7	CAISDTSGGRDTLGQYF	TGTGCCATCAGTGATACCTCTGGTGGGAGGGACACCCTAGGGCAGTACTTC
.	TRBV11-2	TRBD2	TRBJ2-2	CASSLDVSGAANTGELFF	TGTGCCAGCAGCTTAGATGTTAGCGGGGCCGCGAACACCGGGGAGCTGTTTTTT
.	TRBV4-1	.	TRBJ1-4	CASSQDGGVNEKLFF	TGCGCCAGCAGCCAAGACGGGGGAGTAAATGAAAAACTGTTTTTT
.	TRBV6-1	TRBD1	TRBJ1-3	CASSERSGGGAGNTIYF	TGTGCCAGCAGTGAAAGGTCGGGAGGGGGCGCGGGAAACACCATATATTTT
.	TRBV19	TRBD1	TRBJ1-2	CASSIVTGNYGYTF	TGTGCCAGTAGTATCGTGACAGGGAACTATGGCTACACCTTC
few	TRBV9	TRBD2	TRBJ2-2	CASSMKLAGFSGELFF	TGTGCCAGCAGTATGAAACTAGCGGGATTCAGCGGGGAGCTGTTTTTT
.	TRBV5-4	.	TRBJ2-1	CASSLGGQGGKAEQFF	TGTGCCAGCAGCTTGGGTGGCCAGGGGGGTAAGGCTGAGCAGTTCTTC
.	TRBV21-1	.	TRBJ2-1	CASSKREGNHNEQFF	TGTGCCAGCAGCAAGCGGGAGGGAAACCACAATGAGCAGTTCTTC
once	TRBV2	.	TRBJ2-2	CASSVFYPNTGELFF	TGTGCCAGCAGTGTCTTCTACCCCAACACCGGGGAGCTGTTTTTT
few	TRBV5-4	.	TRBJ1-2	CASSHRYGYTF	TGTGCCAGCAGCCATCGCTATGGCTACACCTTC
.	TRBV5-1	TRBD2	TRBJ2-2	CASSLSKTSGTTTVLFF	TGCGCCAGCAGTTTATCCAAGACTAGCGGGACTACCACGGTGCTGTTTTTT
.	TRBV5-1	.	TRBJ1-4	CASSTHTNEKLFF	TGCGCCAGCAGCACCCACACTAATGAAAAACTGTTTTTT
.	TRBV4-3	.	TRBJ2-1	CASSQDPSSYNEQFF	TGCGCCAGCAGCCAGGATCCGAGCTCCTACAATGAGCAGTTCTTC
.	TRBV7-9	.	TRBJ1-1	CASSAGQGTEAFF	TGTGCCAGCAGCGCGGGACAAGGCACTGAAGCTTTCTTT
once	TRBV14	TRBD1	TRBJ1-5	CASSQEEGWDREWGQPQHF	TGTGCCAGCAGCCAAGAGGAAGGTTGGGACAGGGAATGGGGTCAGCCCCAGCATTTT
few	TRBV27	.	TRBJ2-2	CASSTWASDNTGELFF	TGTGCCAGCTCTACTTGGGCTAGCGATAACACCGGGGAGCTGTTTTTT
.	TRBV19	.	TRBJ2-7	CASSMDWNSYEQYF	TGTGCCAGTAGTATGGACTGGAACTCCTACGAGCAGTACTTC
.	TRBV4-2	TRBD2	TRBJ2-7	CASSPRTGGAGSEQYF	TGTGCCAGCAGCCCTAGAACGGGGGGGGCGGGCTCCGAGCAGTACTTC
.	TRBV12-3/TRBV12-4	TRBD1	TRBJ2-7	CASSLRGLSEQYF	TGTGCCAGCAGTTTGAGGGGGCTCTCCGAGCAGTACTTC
.	TRBV6-1	.	TRBJ1-5	CASSEALQSGNQPQHF	TGTGCCAGCAGTGAAGCCCTCCAGTCAGGGAATCAGCCCCAGCATTTT
.	TRBV28	TRBD1	TRBJ2-7	CASSSGGSRYEQYF	TGTGCCAGCAGTTCAGGGGGTTCTCGCTACGAGCAGTACTTC
once	TRBV6-5	.	TRBJ1-3	CATTGGGSGNTIYF	TGTGCCACTACCGGGGGGGGTAGTGGAAACACCATATATTTT
.	TRBV5-8	TRBD1	TRBJ2-3	CASSFTGGPDTQYF	TGTGCCAGCAGCTTTACAGGGGGCCCAGATACGCAGTATTTT
.	TRBV15	.	TRBJ2-2	CATSRLGTVNTGELFF	TGTGCCACCAGCAGGCTCGGTACCGTAAACACCGGGGAGCTGTTTTTT
once	TRBV4-3	.	TRBJ2-4	CASSSQVALGIQYF	TGCGCCAGCAGCAGCCAGGTGGCCCTAGGCATTCAGTACTTC
few	TRBV10-3	TRBD2	TRBJ2-5	CAVAGEQETQYF	TGTGCCGTAGCGGGAGAACAAGAGACCCAGTACTTC